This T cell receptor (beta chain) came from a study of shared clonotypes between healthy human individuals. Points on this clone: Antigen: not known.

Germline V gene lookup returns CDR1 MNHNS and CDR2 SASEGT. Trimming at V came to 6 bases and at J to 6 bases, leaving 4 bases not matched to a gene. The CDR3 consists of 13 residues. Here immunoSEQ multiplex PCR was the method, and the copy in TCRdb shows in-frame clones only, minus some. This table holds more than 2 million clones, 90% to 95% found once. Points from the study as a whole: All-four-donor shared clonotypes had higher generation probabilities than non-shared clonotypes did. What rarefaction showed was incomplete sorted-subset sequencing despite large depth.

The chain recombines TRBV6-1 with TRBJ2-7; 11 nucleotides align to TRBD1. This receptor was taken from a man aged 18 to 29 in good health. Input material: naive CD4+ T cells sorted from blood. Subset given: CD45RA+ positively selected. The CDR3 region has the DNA TGTGCCAGCAGACCGGGACAGGGGGGCGAGCAGTACTTC. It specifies CASRPGQGGEQYF.